A selection of T cell receptor beta chains follows, all from one sample in a study of blood T cell repertoires in COVID-19. Measured with immunoSEQ multiplex PCR; TCRdb has only the in-frame clones, and not every one. The sample has 110,000 or so clones; 65% to 80% are singletons. Sequencing used peripheral blood. These receptors all stem from a man aged 65 to 85 with acute or convalescent COVID-19. CDR3s include the opening cysteine and the closing phenylalanine or tryptophan. The D gene is left open where the match is weak. Clone size is stated in some rows and not others, as once, few, many or a class when expanded.

V gene	clone size	D gene	J gene	CDR3 DNA	CDR3 protein
TRBV2	once	TRBD1	TRBJ2-2	TGTGCCAGCAGGACAGGGATCGGGGAGCTGTTTTTT	CASRTGIGELFF
TRBV30	.	TRBD1	TRBJ1-5	TGTGCCTGGACCCTGACAGGGGAAGGCAATCAGCCCCAGCATTTT	CAWTLTGEGNQPQHF
TRBV7-3	few	.	TRBJ1-3	TGTGCCAGCAGCTTCGGAGGGGCTGGAAACACCATATATTTT	CASSFGGAGNTIYF
TRBV10-3	.	.	TRBJ2-5	TGTGCCATCAGAGGGGGTAGCGGGTTAGGGGAAGAGACCCAGTACTTC	CAIRGGSGLGEETQYF
TRBV10-3	once	.	TRBJ1-1	TGTGCCATCAGTCCACTGCCGAACACTGAAGCTTTCTTT	CAISPLPNTEAFF
TRBV7-2	.	.	TRBJ1-1	TGTGCCAGCCTACCGACAGCCTGGGATACTGAAGCTTTCTTT	CASLPTAWDTEAFF
TRBV7-6	.	TRBD2	TRBJ2-7	TGTGCCAGCAGCCTAACTAGCGGAAACTCCTACGAGCAGTACTTC	CASSLTSGNSYEQYF
TRBV4-1	.	.	TRBJ2-7	TGCGCCAGCAGCCAAGGTGGAGGGAGAGGCGCCAACGAGCAGTACTTC	CASSQGGGRGANEQYF
TRBV5-6	.	.	TRBJ2-1	TGTGCCAGCAGCTTGGAAGGGGTGGGTGAGCAGTTCTTC	CASSLEGVGEQFF
TRBV7-2	few	.	TRBJ1-1	TGTGCCAGCAGCTTAGGACAGTCGAACACTGAAGCTTTCTTT	CASSLGQSNTEAFF
TRBV23-1	.	.	TRBJ2-7	TGCGCCAGCAGTCAACTCGGGTTCGAGCAGTACTTC	CASSQLGFEQYF
TRBV23-1	.	.	TRBJ2-2	TGCGCCAGCAGTCCGTCTCCAAGGAGTGAGGACACCGGGGAGCTGTTTTTT	CASSPSPRSEDTGELFF
TRBV5-4	.	TRBD2	TRBJ2-2	TGTGCCAGCAGGCCCGGGACTAGCGAGGAGGAGCTGTTTTTT	CASRPGTSEEELFF
TRBV5-6	.	TRBD2	TRBJ2-7	TGTGCCAGCAGCTTGGAGGGGCTAGCGGGAGTAACCTCCTACGAGCAGTACTTC	CASSLEGLAGVTSYEQYF
TRBV19	.	TRBD1	TRBJ1-5	TGTGCCAGTAGTATAGGGGGCAGGGGGAGACCCCAGCATTTT	CASSIGGRGRPQHF
TRBV2	.	.	TRBJ2-1	TGTGCCAGCGGAACGCTGACAGGTTCGGATGAGCAGTTCTTC	CASGTLTGSDEQFF
TRBV18	.	TRBD1	TRBJ2-5	TGTGCCAGCTCTCCGCAGGGGGTCCGCGAGACCCAGTACTTC	CASSPQGVRETQYF
TRBV30	.	.	TRBJ2-5	TGTGCCTGGAGGCAGGACTTACAAGAGACCCAGTACTTC	CAWRQDLQETQYF
TRBV24-1	.	.	TRBJ2-2	TGTGCCACCAAGTCGACTTCGAACACCGGGGAGCTGTTTTTT	CATKSTSNTGELFF
TRBV6-5	.	TRBD1	TRBJ1-2	TGTGCCAGCAGTTACACCAGACAGGGACAACCGTATGGCTACACCTTC	CASSYTRQGQPYGYTF
TRBV11-2	.	.	TRBJ2-2	TGTGCCAGCAGCTTGGGGACAAACGGGGAGCTGTTTTTT	CASSLGTNGELFF
TRBV30	.	TRBD1	TRBJ1-2	TGTGCCTGGAGTCCCCTGACAGGGAGAGGCTACACCTTC	CAWSPLTGRGYTF